This T cell receptor (beta chain) is from a study of cytomegalovirus exposure and HLA in healthy donors. Primers for the PCR totalled 60 Vbeta and 13 Jbeta. The assay was immunoSEQ multiplex PCR, and TCRdb's table has in-frame clones only and misses some. The table lists 130,000 to 150,000 clones. The CDR3 is 14 residues long. Germline V gives CDR1 SGHNT, CDR2 YYREEE (reference sequence). The V segment lost 4 bases and the J segment 6 bases; nucleotides outside the gene matches: 9. This sequence was found in a man aged 35-49 years in good health and CMV-seronegative. The V call is TRBV5-4, the J call TRBJ2-7; 8 positions match TRBD1. Sequenced input: PBMCs. The CDR3 nucleotides are TGTGCCAGCAGCGGACCCGGGACAGGCGCCGAGCAGTACTTC. The encoded protein is CASSGPGTGAEQYF.